The subject of this entry is one T cell receptor beta chain. The antigen remains undetermined. This sample is part of a study of T cell responses to AZD1222 COVID-19 vaccine. The CDR3 spans 14 residues. V lost 0 bases, J lost 8 bases, and 11 bases lay in between. The germline V gene has CDR1 MNHNS and CDR2 SASEGT. The repertoire was sequenced with immunoSEQ multiplex PCR; TCRdb's copy has only in-frame clones and lacks some. The sample holds about 84,000 clones, around 85% seen once. The study's findings and limits: The number of AZD1222 recipients seropositive at baseline was only five to seven. The study found Spike-specific TCR breadth and depth rose after two AZD1222 doses.

The sample in question was peripheral blood, obtained 28 days after the second AZD1222 dose. The sequence was obtained from an adult who received the AZD1222 COVID-19 vaccine. The V gene is TRBV6-1, the J gene TRBJ2-1, with D perhaps given as TRBD1 or TRBD2 (5 bases each). This CDR3 is CASSEAWVGDEQFF. CDR3 nucleotide sequence: TGTGCCAGCAGTGAAGCGTGGGTGGGGGATGAGCAGTTCTTC.